Listed below are T cell receptor beta chains from one sample, sequenced in a study of molecular identifiers for immune sequencing clone quantification. TCRdb independently ran MiXCR on the PCR reads; one entry per CDR3 protein. This sample yields around 9,000 distinct CDR3 sequences, of which roughly 19% are seen a single time; roughly 1.4% belongs to the top ten. What was sequenced was naive CD8+ T cells from blood, with Jurkat cell RNA spiked in. The receptors derive from a human donor in good health. Some libraries in this study had Jurkat cell RNA spiked in. Each CDR3 is given with its conserved first and last residue. Fields, in order: V gene, D gene, J gene, clone size, CDR3 protein, CDR3 DNA. D genes are given only for firm matches. Part of the rows lack a size; the others show once, few, many or a class for expanded clones.

V: TRBV7-2; D: .; J: TRBJ2-7; size: medium-sized; CDR3: CASSIGWYEQYF; DNA: TGTGCCAGCAGCATAGGCTGGTACGAGCAGTACTTC
V: TRBV27; D: .; J: TRBJ2-5; size: medium-sized; CDR3: CASSPGTEETQYF; DNA: TGTGCCAGCAGCCCGGGGACCGAAGAGACCCAGTACTTC
V: TRBV29-1; D: .; J: TRBJ1-1; size: medium-sized; CDR3: CSVWQDNTEAFF; DNA: TGCAGCGTTTGGCAGGACAACACTGAAGCTTTCTTT
V: TRBV19; D: .; J: TRBJ2-1; size: many; CDR3: CASSGEIAALYNEQFF; DNA: TGTGCCAGTAGTGGGGAAATAGCGGCCCTCTACAATGAGCAGTTCTTC
V: TRBV7-2; D: .; J: TRBJ2-7; size: .; CDR3: CASSFSSDGYYEQYF; DNA: TGTGCCAGCAGCTTTTCTAGTGACGGGTACTACGAGCAGTACTTC
V: TRBV11-2; D: TRBD2; J: TRBJ2-1; size: many; CDR3: CASSIASGSTPYNEQFF; DNA: TGTGCCAGCAGCATAGCTAGCGGGAGTACCCCCTACAATGAGCAGTTCTTC
V: TRBV2; D: .; J: TRBJ2-3; size: medium-sized; CDR3: CASTQTWTPSTDTQYF; DNA: TGTGCCAGCACCCAGACGTGGACACCTAGCACAGATACGCAGTATTTT
V: TRBV20-1; D: TRBD2; J: TRBJ2-7; size: medium-sized; CDR3: CSARDWTSGDYEQYF; DNA: TGCAGTGCTAGAGATTGGACTAGCGGAGACTACGAGCAGTACTTC
V: TRBV12-3/TRBV12-4; D: TRBD2; J: TRBJ2-3; size: medium-sized; CDR3: CASSLTPGLAGEGTDTQYF; DNA: TGTGCCAGCAGTTTAACTCCTGGACTAGCGGGAGAAGGCACAGATACGCAGTATTTT
V: TRBV28; D: .; J: TRBJ2-5; size: medium-sized; CDR3: CASSSPTEYQETQYF; DNA: TGTGCCAGCAGTTCCCCGACCGAGTACCAAGAGACCCAGTACTTC
V: TRBV4-3; D: .; J: TRBJ2-2; size: medium-sized; CDR3: CASSQDWARGRGAGELFF; DNA: TGCGCCAGCAGCCAAGATTGGGCCCGGGGTAGAGGGGCCGGGGAGCTGTTTTTT
V: TRBV4-2; D: TRBD1; J: TRBJ1-1; size: medium-sized; CDR3: CASSQETGTNTEAFF; DNA: TGTGCCAGCAGCCAAGAGACAGGGACGAACACTGAAGCTTTCTTT
V: TRBV7-2; D: TRBD2; J: TRBJ2-7; size: .; CDR3: CASSQQTGGAGAYEQYF; DNA: TGTGCCAGCAGCCAGCAAACGGGGGGGGCGGGAGCCTACGAGCAGTACTTC
V: TRBV5-3; D: TRBD1; J: TRBJ2-7; size: medium-sized; CDR3: CASSLGQGAYEQYF; DNA: TGTGCCAGCTCTCTCGGCCAGGGGGCCTATGAACAGTACTTC
V: TRBV12-5; D: .; J: TRBJ1-1; size: many; CDR3: CASGLATGPEAFF; DNA: TGTGCTAGTGGTTTGGCTACAGGGCCTGAAGCTTTCTTT
V: TRBV6-4; D: .; J: TRBJ2-7; size: many; CDR3: CASKTRRASYEQYF; DNA: TGTGCCAGCAAGACCAGGCGGGCCTCCTACGAGCAGTACTTC
V: TRBV7-8; D: .; J: TRBJ2-7; size: medium-sized; CDR3: CASSWDRYSYEQYF; DNA: TGTGCCAGCAGCTGGGACCGGTACTCCTACGAGCAGTACTTC
V: TRBV5-6; D: TRBD1; J: TRBJ2-3; size: medium-sized; CDR3: CASSSGQGIDTQYF; DNA: TGTGCCAGCAGCTCCGGACAGGGGATAGATACGCAGTATTTT
V: TRBV5-3; D: .; J: TRBJ2-7; size: .; CDR3: CASSSPEGRPAYEQYF; DNA: TGTGCCAGCAGCTCCCCGGAGGGTCGGCCCGCCTACGAGCAGTACTTC
V: TRBV30; D: .; J: TRBJ2-6; size: many; CDR3: CAWSPDGGANVLTF; DNA: TGTGCCTGGAGCCCAGATGGTGGGGCCAACGTCCTGACTTTC
V: TRBV25-1; D: .; J: TRBJ2-1; size: many; CDR3: CASSGISSYNEQFF; DNA: TGTGCCAGCAGCGGGATAAGCTCCTACAATGAGCAGTTCTTC
V: TRBV4-1; D: .; J: TRBJ1-2; size: many; CDR3: CASSQVSSSAPYGYTF; DNA: TGCGCCAGCAGCCAAGTTTCTTCTTCGGCTCCATATGGCTACACCTTC
V: TRBV4-1; D: TRBD1; J: TRBJ2-1; size: medium-sized; CDR3: CASSQGEGGWQFF; DNA: TGCGCCAGCAGCCAAGGTGAAGGGGGCTGGCAGTTCTTC
V: TRBV19; D: TRBD2; J: TRBJ2-1; size: many; CDR3: CASSIGRGSELVEFF; DNA: TGTGCCAGTAGTATCGGGAGGGGAAGCGAGCTCGTGGAGTTCTTC
V: TRBV5-1; D: TRBD1; J: TRBJ1-1; size: many; CDR3: CASSWTGVAEAFF; DNA: TGCGCCAGCAGCTGGACAGGGGTCGCTGAAGCTTTCTTT
V: TRBV4-3; D: .; J: TRBJ1-5; size: medium-sized; CDR3: CASSQDIRNQPQHF; DNA: TGCGCCAGCAGCCAAGATATCAGGAATCAGCCCCAGCATTTT
V: TRBV19; D: TRBD2; J: TRBJ2-5; size: many; CDR3: CASSIGTSGYQETQYF; DNA: TGTGCCAGTAGTATTGGGACTAGCGGGTACCAAGAGACCCAGTACTTC
V: TRBV11-2; D: TRBD2; J: TRBJ2-3; size: many; CDR3: CASSLPASGSTDTQYF; DNA: TGTGCCAGCAGCTTACCGGCTAGCGGGAGTACAGATACGCAGTATTTT
V: TRBV5-4; D: TRBD2; J: TRBJ2-2; size: many; CDR3: CASSFSGGVFPGELFF; DNA: TGTGCCAGCAGCTTCTCGGGGGGAGTCTTCCCCGGGGAGCTGTTTTTT
V: TRBV5-6; D: .; J: TRBJ2-7; size: many; CDR3: CASSLLTGRSYEQYF; DNA: TGTGCCAGCAGCTTGCTTACAGGGAGGTCCTACGAGCAGTACTTC
V: TRBV9; D: .; J: TRBJ2-5; size: medium-sized; CDR3: CASSGTGLQETQYF; DNA: TGTGCCAGCAGCGGAACGGGACTCCAAGAGACCCAGTACTTC
V: TRBV7-6; D: .; J: TRBJ2-3; size: medium-sized; CDR3: CASSSTSTDTQYF; DNA: TGTGCCAGCAGCTCAACTAGCACAGATACGCAGTATTTT
V: TRBV4-3; D: TRBD2; J: TRBJ2-5; size: medium-sized; CDR3: CASSQGIWGRVETQYF; DNA: TGCGCCAGCAGCCAAGGGATCTGGGGGAGGGTTGAGACCCAGTACTTC
V: TRBV5-4; D: .; J: TRBJ2-1; size: many; CDR3: CASSWNRDLHPGGNEQFF; DNA: TGTGCCAGCAGCTGGAACCGGGACCTCCATCCCGGGGGCAATGAGCAGTTCTTC
V: TRBV6-6; D: .; J: TRBJ2-7; size: medium-sized; CDR3: CASSLGGSYEQYF; DNA: TGTGCCAGCAGTTTGGGCGGATCCTACGAGCAGTACTTC
V: TRBV12-3/TRBV12-4; D: .; J: TRBJ1-2; size: many; CDR3: CASSLTNYGYTF; DNA: TGTGCCAGCAGTTTAACTAACTATGGCTACACCTTC
V: TRBV30; D: TRBD2; J: TRBJ2-1; size: many; CDR3: CAWSVWPGGLNEQFF; DNA: TGTGCCTGGAGTGTTTGGCCGGGGGGGCTGAATGAGCAGTTCTTC
V: TRBV6-6; D: .; J: TRBJ2-5; size: .; CDR3: CVSSYSYSQVTQYF; DNA: TGTGTCAGCAGTTACTCATACAGCCAAGTGACCCAGTACTTC
V: TRBV2; D: .; J: TRBJ1-5; size: many; CDR3: CASSEAGDGNQPQHF; DNA: TGTGCCAGCAGTGAAGCAGGGGACGGCAATCAGCCCCAGCATTTT
V: TRBV20-1; D: .; J: TRBJ2-3; size: .; CDR3: CSARVRGWRDTQYF; DNA: TGCAGTGCTAGAGTACGGGGGTGGAGAGATACGCAGTATTTT
V: TRBV12-3/TRBV12-4; D: TRBD1; J: TRBJ1-2; size: .; CDR3: CASREGQGGFSYGYTF; DNA: TGTGCCAGCAGGGAGGGACAGGGGGGATTCAGCTATGGCTACACCTTC
V: TRBV7-9; D: .; J: TRBJ1-4; size: medium-sized; CDR3: CASSSPGDEKLFF; DNA: TGTGCCAGCAGCTCACCCGGGGATGAAAAACTGTTTTTT
V: TRBV7-9; D: .; J: TRBJ2-5; size: medium-sized; CDR3: CASSSVSGTTQTGETQYF; DNA: TGTGCCAGCAGCTCGGTCTCCGGGACAACCCAGACGGGAGAGACCCAGTACTTC
V: TRBV27; D: TRBD2; J: TRBJ2-3; size: medium-sized; CDR3: CASSLFSAGAVGDTQYF; DNA: TGTGCCAGCAGTTTATTCTCAGCGGGAGCCGTCGGGGATACGCAGTATTTT
V: TRBV12-3/TRBV12-4; D: TRBD1; J: TRBJ2-1; size: many; CDR3: CASSPRQGVDLDEQFF; DNA: TGTGCCAGCAGTCCACGACAGGGCGTAGATTTGGATGAGCAGTTCTTC
V: TRBV24-1; D: .; J: TRBJ2-3; size: medium-sized; CDR3: CATSDSGVDTQYF; DNA: TGTGCCACCAGTGATTCAGGGGTAGATACGCAGTATTTT
V: TRBV12-3/TRBV12-4; D: .; J: TRBJ2-7; size: many; CDR3: CASSLPGRDYEQYF; DNA: TGTGCCAGCAGTTTGCCAGGGAGAGACTACGAGCAGTACTTC
V: TRBV6-2/TRBV6-3; D: .; J: TRBJ1-1; size: .; CDR3: CASSYSMPLTEAFF; DNA: TGTGCCAGCAGTTACTCGATGCCACTCACTGAAGCTTTCTTT
V: TRBV2; D: TRBD1; J: TRBJ2-5; size: once; CDR3: CASTDRVQETQYF; DNA: TGTGCCAGTACTGACAGGGTCCAAGAGACCCAGTACTTC
V: TRBV6-6; D: TRBD1; J: TRBJ2-5; size: medium-sized; CDR3: CASSSTGARETQYF; DNA: TGTGCCAGCAGTTCGACAGGGGCCCGGGAGACCCAGTACTTC
V: TRBV5-8; D: .; J: TRBJ2-7; size: many; CDR3: CASIKAWGIYEQYF; DNA: TGTGCCAGCATTAAAGCTTGGGGTATCTACGAGCAGTACTTC
V: TRBV4-3; D: TRBD2; J: TRBJ2-2; size: medium-sized; CDR3: CASSLPSGGRIGELFF; DNA: TGCGCCAGCAGCCTCCCTAGCGGGGGGCGTATCGGGGAGCTGTTTTTT